This is a list of T cell receptor beta chains from one sample in a study of CD8 T cells in Susac syndrome. From the immunoSEQ multiplex PCR reads, TCRdb called clonotypes with MiXCR, one entry per CDR3 protein. This sample carries around 150,000 distinct CDR3 sequences, approximately 95% of them seen once, and the ten largest clones take 0.095% to 0.14%. Sequencing was performed on CD4+ T cells from PBMCs. The receptors come from a human donor with multiple sclerosis. The CDR3 runs from the conserved cysteine through the conserved F or W. Fields, in order: J gene, D gene, V gene, clone size, CDR3 protein, CDR3 DNA. The D gene is left open where the match is weak. Only part of the rows carry a size: once, few, many, or a class if the clone is expanded.

TRBJ1-4	.	TRBV12-3/TRBV12-4	.	CASSWTATNEKLFF	TGTGCCAGCAGTTGGACAGCAACTAATGAAAAACTGTTTTTT
TRBJ2-5	.	TRBV7-7	.	CASSLGIQETQYF	TGTGCCAGCAGCTTGGGTATCCAAGAGACCCAGTACTTC
TRBJ2-2	TRBD1	TRBV20-1	.	CSATDRAGTGELFF	TGCAGTGCAACAGACAGGGCGGGCACCGGGGAGCTGTTTTTT
TRBJ1-5	TRBD1	TRBV20-1	.	CSARVRQGSQPQHF	TGCAGTGCTAGAGTTAGACAGGGTAGTCAGCCCCAGCATTTT
TRBJ1-5	TRBD1	TRBV7-2	once	CASSPRQGRQPQHF	TGTGCCAGCAGCCCCCGACAGGGGCGACAGCCCCAGCATTTT
TRBJ2-3	TRBD2	TRBV30	.	CAWSPRRRGDADTQYF	TGTGCCTGGAGTCCTCGGAGGCGGGGGGACGCAGATACGCAGTATTTT
TRBJ2-5	TRBD2	TRBV20-1	few	CSASTSGRRLETQYF	TGCAGTGCTTCTACTAGCGGGAGACGGTTAGAGACCCAGTACTTC
TRBJ1-1	.	TRBV5-4	.	CASSSRRLNTEAFF	TGTGCCAGCAGCTCACGACGGTTAAACACTGAAGCTTTCTTT
TRBJ2-7	.	TRBV11-2	.	CASSPTNRIGSYEQYF	TGTGCCAGCAGCCCGACCAACAGGATAGGGTCCTACGAGCAGTACTTC
TRBJ2-7	TRBD2	TRBV6-5	.	CASSYSKGLAGGKQYF	TGTGCCAGCAGTTACTCGAAGGGACTAGCGGGAGGAAAGCAGTACTTC
TRBJ2-1	.	TRBV24-1	.	CATSYGPATNEQFF	TGTGCCACCTCCTACGGACCAGCCACCAATGAGCAGTTCTTC
TRBJ2-5	.	TRBV5-4	.	CASSLEGGRGRETQYF	TGTGCCAGCAGCTTGGAGGGGGGGCGCGGACGGGAGACCCAGTACTTC
TRBJ2-5	.	TRBV4-1	.	CASSQDEETQYF	TGCGCCAGCAGCCAAGATGAGGAGACCCAGTACTTC
TRBJ1-2	.	TRBV25-1	.	CASSGGTGLYGYTF	TGTGCCAGCAGTGGGGGCACAGGGCTGTACGGCTACACCTTC
TRBJ2-1	.	TRBV6-2/TRBV6-3	.	CASSSTVLSYNEQFF	TGTGCCAGCAGCTCTACAGTGCTCTCCTACAATGAGCAGTTCTTC
TRBJ1-1	.	TRBV9	once	CASSVVSGASEAFF	TGTGCCAGCAGCGTAGTGTCAGGGGCCTCTGAAGCTTTCTTT
TRBJ1-1	.	TRBV7-2	.	CASSFRQYTEAFF	TGTGCCAGCAGCTTCCGACAGTACACTGAAGCTTTCTTT
TRBJ2-4	.	TRBV12-3/TRBV12-4	.	CASSFRAGLAKNIQYF	TGTGCCAGCAGTTTCAGGGCAGGACTAGCCAAAAACATTCAGTACTTC
TRBJ2-7	.	TRBV5-1	.	CASSANYEQYF	TGCGCCAGCAGCGCTAACTACGAGCAGTACTTC
TRBJ2-1	TRBD2	TRBV29-1	.	CSVEPSGSHEQFF	TGCAGCGTTGAGCCTAGCGGGAGCCATGAGCAGTTCTTC
TRBJ2-5	.	TRBV20-1	.	CSAVHGAQETQYF	TGCAGTGCTGTCCACGGGGCCCAAGAGACCCAGTACTTC
TRBJ1-5	.	TRBV4-1	.	CASSPAWGANQPQHF	TGCGCCAGCAGCCCCGCGTGGGGGGCAAATCAGCCCCAGCATTTT
TRBJ1-1	.	TRBV29-1	.	CSASNTEAFF	TGCAGCGCATCGAACACTGAAGCTTTCTTT
TRBJ2-3	.	TRBV6-6	.	CASSYGAGTDTQYF	TGTGCCAGCAGTTACGGGGCAGGCACAGATACGCAGTATTTT
TRBJ2-5	.	TRBV28	.	CASSLDEETQYF	TGTGCCAGCAGTTTGGATGAAGAGACCCAGTACTTC
TRBJ1-4	.	TRBV19	.	CASGLGRRQNEKLFF	TGTGCCAGCGGGCTTGGCAGGAGGCAAAATGAAAAACTGTTTTTT
TRBJ2-1	.	TRBV20-1	once	CSARDKWGPYNEQFF	TGCAGTGCTAGAGATAAGTGGGGGCCCTACAATGAGCAGTTCTTC
TRBJ2-1	TRBD2	TRBV20-1	.	CSARAGGPSKNNEQFF	TGCAGTGCTAGAGCGGGAGGGCCCTCGAAGAACAATGAGCAGTTCTTC
TRBJ1-2	.	TRBV5-4	.	CASSWDRQERGYTF	TGTGCCAGCAGCTGGGACCGACAGGAGCGGGGCTACACCTTC
TRBJ1-1	TRBD1	TRBV20-1	once	CSAGLGTANTEAFF	TGCAGTGCTGGCCTCGGGACAGCGAACACTGAAGCTTTCTTT
TRBJ2-1	.	TRBV15	.	CATSRDKVAGYEQFF	TGTGCCACCAGCAGAGATAAGGTGGCAGGGTACGAGCAGTTCTTC
TRBJ1-1	.	TRBV11-2	.	CASSPIGESTEAFF	TGTGCCAGCAGCCCGATTGGGGAGAGCACTGAAGCTTTCTTT
TRBJ2-7	TRBD2	TRBV20-1	once	CSAKTSGKSYEQYF	TGCAGTGCGAAGACTAGCGGGAAGTCCTACGAGCAGTACTTC
TRBJ2-3	.	TRBV30	.	CAWRTGPDTDTQYF	TGTGCCTGGAGGACAGGCCCGGACACAGATACGCAGTATTTT
TRBJ2-7	.	TRBV20-1	once	CSAPLGGYEQYF	TGCAGTGCTCCATTGGGGGGCTACGAGCAGTACTTC
TRBJ1-1	.	TRBV13	.	CASSLVGSQNTEAFF	TGTGCCAGCAGCTTAGTAGGCAGCCAGAACACTGAAGCTTTCTTT
TRBJ2-6	.	TRBV24-1	.	CATSVSLSGANVLTF	TGTGCCACCAGTGTATCACTCTCTGGGGCCAACGTCCTGACTTTC
TRBJ2-5	.	TRBV7-2	.	CASSPLYRGGQETQYF	TGTGCCAGCAGCCCCCTATACAGGGGGGGGCAGGAGACCCAGTACTTC
TRBJ2-7	TRBD1	TRBV15	.	CATSTGQGYEQYF	TGTGCCACCAGCACGGGACAGGGCTACGAGCAGTACTTC
TRBJ2-7	TRBD2	TRBV3-1	.	CASSFNPTSGVEQYF	TGTGCCAGCAGCTTCAACCCGACTAGCGGGGTTGAGCAGTACTTC
TRBJ2-1	TRBD2	TRBV24-1	once	CATSDLNPGGGNEQFF	TGTGCCACCAGTGATTTGAACCCCGGGGGGGGCAATGAGCAGTTCTTC
TRBJ2-3	TRBD2	TRBV9	once	CASSVELAGGQRTQYF	TGTGCCAGCAGCGTAGAACTAGCGGGGGGGCAACGAACGCAGTATTTT
TRBJ1-1	.	TRBV29-1	.	CSVDRENTEAFF	TGCAGCGTTGACAGGGAGAACACTGAAGCTTTCTTT
TRBJ2-7	.	TRBV9	.	CASSAGRGYEQYF	TGTGCCAGCAGCGCCGGACGGGGGTACGAGCAGTACTTC